This TCR beta chain was obtained from a study of blood T cells in healthy people across ages. At the level of the study: About one barcoded beta molecule per two T cells was captured by template switching. Study results and caveats: Long-lived and aged donors differed, with more naive CD4+ cells and higher diversity in the long-lived.

Combining a sample-barcoded 5' primer with a J-beta primer mix, a second PCR ran for about 7 to 11 cycles. The template-switch adaptor, which had 12 random nucleotides, put a tag on each cDNA molecule. TCRdb re-derived calls from the 5' RACE reads in MiXCR, one entry per CDR3 protein. The sample carries about 1.4 million distinct CDR3 sequences, around 59% recorded once. V gave up 2 bases and J gave up 8 bases; unmatched junction bases: 12. The germline V gene encodes CDR1 ENHRY and CDR2 SYGVKD. This CDR3 has 16 amino acids. The authors isolated at least 6 million PBMCs per sample. A remark on this clonotype: The antigen is unknown.

Sample: blood. This chain links TRBV10-3 with TRBJ2-1; 7 bases are a match to TRBD2. The source of this sequence is a man aged 18 to 30 in good health. CDR3 amino acids: CAISEDGGGDWDEQFF. The CDR3, as DNA: TGTGCCATCAGTGAGGACGGGGGAGGGGACTGGGATGAGCAGTTCTTC.